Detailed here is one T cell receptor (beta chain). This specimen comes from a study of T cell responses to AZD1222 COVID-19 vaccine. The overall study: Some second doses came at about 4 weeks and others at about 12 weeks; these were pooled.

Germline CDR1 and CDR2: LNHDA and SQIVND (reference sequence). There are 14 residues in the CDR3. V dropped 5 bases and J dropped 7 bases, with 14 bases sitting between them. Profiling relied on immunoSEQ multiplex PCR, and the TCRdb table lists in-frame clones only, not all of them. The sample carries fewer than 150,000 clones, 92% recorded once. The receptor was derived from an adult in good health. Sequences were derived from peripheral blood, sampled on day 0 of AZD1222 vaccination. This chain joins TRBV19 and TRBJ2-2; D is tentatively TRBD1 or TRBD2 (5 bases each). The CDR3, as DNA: TGTGCCAGTAGTCCCGGGACCTTCAGCGGGGAGCTGTTTTTT. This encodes CASSPGTFSGELFF.